This T cell receptor beta chain was identified during a study of monozygotic twins with cystic fibrosis. Some clones are missing from TCRdb's copy, which holds only in-frame ones; the method was immunoSEQ multiplex PCR. The table has about 39,000 clones, about nine tenths seen once. CDR1 is SGHKS, CDR2 YYEKEE, per germline (reference sequence). The CDR3 contains 11 residues. The V end was cut by 0 bases, the J end by 7 bases, with 1 base between. Notes on the study in general: Age, concordance and disease severity did not associate with shared CDR3 numbers.

This clone was picked up one time. Its antigen is currently unknown. The genes are TRBV5-5 and TRBJ1-4; the D is unclear. The sequenced material came from blood. This TCR derives from a boy under 10 years old with cystic fibrosis. The CDR3 loop reads CASSLGEKLFF. In DNA form, the CDR3 reads TGTGCCAGCAGCTTGGGTGAAAAACTGTTTTTT.